This record covers a single TCR beta chain. Repertoires were generated with immunoSEQ multiplex PCR, while TCRdb's copy carries only in-frame clones and drops some. The sample carries approximately 170,000 clones, 70% to 90% recorded once. The CDR3 is 12 residues long. The germline V and J ends were trimmed by 0 bases and 11 bases, with 10 bases remaining between them. The V gene's germline CDR1 is MDHEN and CDR2 SYDVKM. These data come from a study of blood T cell repertoires in COVID-19. The TCR sequence derives from a middle-aged man who had recovered from COVID-19. Sequenced input: peripheral blood. The chain combines TRBV28 with TRBJ1-1; D perhaps matches TRBD1 (5 bases). CDR3 bases: TGTGCCAGCAGTTTATGGGGGCGGGATGCTTTCTTT. Amino acid sequence: CASSLWGRDAFF.